The clone carrying this T cell receptor beta chain was observed once. The V end lost 5 bases, the J end lost 0 bases, and 8 bases lay between the germline ends. Per the germline V gene, CDR1 is SQVTM and CDR2 is ANQGSEA. CDR3 length: 12 amino acids. These data originate in a study of cytomegalovirus exposure and HLA in healthy donors. 13 Jbeta primers and 60 Vbeta primers were used for the PCR. The table came from immunoSEQ multiplex PCR; TCRdb's copy has only in-frame clones and leaves some out. The table shows 160,000 or so clones, with roughly 76% occurring only once. The sequenced material came from PBMCs. The sequence was obtained from a woman aged 18 to 35 in good health and CMV-seropositive. The gene calls are TRBV29-1 and TRBJ2-7, with unresolved D. CDR3 nucleotide sequence: TGCAGCGTTCTAGGAGACTCCTACGAGCAGTACTTC. It yields the protein CSVLGDSYEQYF.